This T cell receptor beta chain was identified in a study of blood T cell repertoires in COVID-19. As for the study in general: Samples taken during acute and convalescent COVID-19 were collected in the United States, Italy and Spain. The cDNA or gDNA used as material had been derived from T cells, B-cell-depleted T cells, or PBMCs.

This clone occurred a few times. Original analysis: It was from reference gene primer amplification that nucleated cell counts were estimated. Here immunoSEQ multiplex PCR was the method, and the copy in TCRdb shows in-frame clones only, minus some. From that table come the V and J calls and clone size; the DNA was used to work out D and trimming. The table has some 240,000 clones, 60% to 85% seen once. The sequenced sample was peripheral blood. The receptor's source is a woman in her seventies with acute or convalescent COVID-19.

The CDR3 nucleotides read TGTGCCAGCAGCGTAGGCCAGATTGGGACAATCATTTCACCCCTCCACTTT. Translated: CASSVGQIGTIISPLHF. The chain recombines TRBV9 with TRBJ1-6, with a tentative D call TRBD1 (6 bases). Germline V gene data show CDR1 as SGDLS and CDR2 as YYNGEE. Trimming left V 0 bases short and J 9 bases short, with 19 bases between. CDR3 length: 17 amino acids.